This record looks at one T cell receptor (beta chain) sequence and its context. TCRdb's copy holds only in-frame clones and misses some; the assay was immunoSEQ multiplex PCR. This sample yields tens of thousands of clones, of which about 93% are seen a single time; 0.7% to 1% belongs to the top ten. This entry is derived from a study of T cell changes during pregnancy in multiple sclerosis. V lost 5 bases, J lost 1 base, and 14 bases lay in between. The germline CDR1 and CDR2 sequences are PRHDT and FYEKMQ (reference sequence). There are 15 residues in the CDR3. The V and J genes are TRBV13 and TRBJ1-1; perhaps TRBD1 as D (5 bases). The material was peripheral blood, obtained in the third trimester of pregnancy. The sequence was obtained from a female donor with multiple sclerosis, enrolled in a pregnancy study. In nucleotides, the CDR3 is TGTGCCAGCAGCCCCCATGGGGCAGGGAACACTGAAGCTTTCTTT. It codes for CASSPHGAGNTEAFF. The whole variable domain, filled in from reference TRBV13 and TRBJ1-1, reads AAGVIQSPRHLIKEKRETATLKCYPIPRHDTVYWYQQGPGQDPQFLISFYEKMQSDKGSIPDRFSAQQFSDYHSELNMSSLELGDSALYFCASSPHGAGNTEAFFGQGTRLTVV.